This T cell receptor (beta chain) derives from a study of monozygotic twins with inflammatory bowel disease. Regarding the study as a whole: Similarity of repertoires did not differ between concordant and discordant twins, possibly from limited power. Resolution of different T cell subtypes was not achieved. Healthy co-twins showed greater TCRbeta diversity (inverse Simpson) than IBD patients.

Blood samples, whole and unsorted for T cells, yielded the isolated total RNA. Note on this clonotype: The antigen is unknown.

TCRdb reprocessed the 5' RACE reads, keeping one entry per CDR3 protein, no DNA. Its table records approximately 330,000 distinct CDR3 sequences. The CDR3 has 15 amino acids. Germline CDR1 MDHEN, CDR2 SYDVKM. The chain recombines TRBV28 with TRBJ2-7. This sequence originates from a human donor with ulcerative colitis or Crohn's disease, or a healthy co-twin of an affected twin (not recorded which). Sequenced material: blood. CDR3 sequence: CASSEAGRHTYEQYF.